This T cell receptor beta chain comes out of a study of blood T cells in healthy people across ages. Using a J-beta primer mix together with a sample-barcoded 5' primer, a second PCR was run for roughly 7 to 12 cycles. TCRdb reanalysed the 5' RACE reads using MiXCR and keeps one entry per CDR3 protein. This table holds about 640,000 distinct CDR3 sequences, 58% found once. Findings of the study overall: Higher diversity and more naive CD4+ cells were features of long-lived donors, compared to aged donors.

The authors extracted at least 6 micrograms of total RNA per sample. A remark on this clonotype: Its antigen is currently unknown.

The V and J ends lost 6 bases and 1 base respectively, with 15 bases between them. Germline CDR1 SNHLY, CDR2 FYNNEI. The CDR3 is 15 amino acids. This TCR came from a man in his sixties in good health. Sequencing was done on a sample of blood. V is TRBV2 and J is TRBJ1-1; TRBD1 might be the D (5 bases). The CDR3: CASSDPGRENTEAFF. CDR3 bases: TGTGCCAGCAGCGACCCCGGCAGGGAGAACACTGAAGCTTTCTTT.